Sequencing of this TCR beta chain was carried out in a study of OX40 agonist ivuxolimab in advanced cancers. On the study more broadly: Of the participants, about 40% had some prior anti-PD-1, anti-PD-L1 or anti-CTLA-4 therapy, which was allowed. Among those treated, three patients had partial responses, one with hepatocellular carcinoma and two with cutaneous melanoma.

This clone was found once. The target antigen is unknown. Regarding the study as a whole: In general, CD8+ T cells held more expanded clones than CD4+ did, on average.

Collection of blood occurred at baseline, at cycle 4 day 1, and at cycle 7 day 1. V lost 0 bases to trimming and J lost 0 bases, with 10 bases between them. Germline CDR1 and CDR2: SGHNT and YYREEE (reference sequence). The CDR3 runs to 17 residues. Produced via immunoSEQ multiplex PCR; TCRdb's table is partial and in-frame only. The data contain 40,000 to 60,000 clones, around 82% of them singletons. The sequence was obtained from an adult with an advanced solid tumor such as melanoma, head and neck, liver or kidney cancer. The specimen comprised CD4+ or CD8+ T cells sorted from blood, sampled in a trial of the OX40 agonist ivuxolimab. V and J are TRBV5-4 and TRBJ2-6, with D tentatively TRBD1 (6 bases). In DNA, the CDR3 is TGTGCCAGCAGCTTGGGGGGACACCGCTCTGGGGCCAACGTCCTGACTTTC. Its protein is CASSLGGHRSGANVLTF.